These 14 T cell receptor beta chains were all obtained from the same sample, sequenced in a study of cytomegalovirus exposure and HLA in healthy donors. PCR was performed using 60 Vbeta and 13 Jbeta primers. Here immunoSEQ multiplex PCR was the method, and the copy in TCRdb shows in-frame clones only, minus some. Here the sample spans approximately 110,000 clones, roughly 80% being singletons. The sequenced sample was PBMCs. These receptors all stem from a woman in her thirties or forties in good health and CMV-seropositive.

A single count supports this clone. The genes are TRBV2 and TRBJ1-2; 8 bases fit TRBD1. V dropped 6 bases and J dropped 7; count of bases not matched to a gene: 7. The germline gives CDR1 SNHLY, CDR2 FYNNEI. The CDR3 runs to 13 residues. CDR3 sequence: CASSEDRVSGYTF. The CDR3 region has the DNA TGTGCCAGCAGCGAGGACAGGGTCAGTGGCTACACCTTC.

This chain joins TRBV7-9 and TRBJ2-3, with TRBD1 identical over 7 bases. The CDR3 length is 16 residues. Germline CDR1 and CDR2: SEHNR and FQNEAQ (reference sequence). The V segment lost 5 bases and the J segment 4 bases; nucleotides outside the gene matches: 12. The CDR3 nucleotides are TGTGCCAGCAGCCCGTTAGGGGGCGCGCGGGCAGATACGCAGTATTTT. As protein: CASSPLGGARADTQYF.

Only one count was recorded for this clone. The chain carries TRBV7-2 and TRBJ2-7; D might be TRBD2 (6 bases). Germline V CDR1 and CDR2: SGHTA, FQGNSA. V was cut by 10 bases and J by 6 bases, with 19 bases left in between. There are 13 residues in the CDR3. The DNA for the CDR3 is TGTGCCACCCGAGCGGGTGGCTGGGGCGAGCAGTACTTC. Protein product: CATRAGGWGEQYF.

The gene calls are TRBV25-1 and TRBJ2-1; 7 positions agree with TRBD1. The CDR3 spans 16 residues. The junction had 9 bases not matched to a gene; V was cut back by 6 bases and J by 1 base. Looked up from germline, CDR1 is MGHDK and CDR2 is SYGVNS. The CDR3, as DNA: TGTGCCAGCAGAGGGGACAGTGCACGATCCTACAATGAGCAGTTCTTC. Encoded protein: CASRGDSARSYNEQFF.

J is TRBJ2-1 and V is TRBV18; D perhaps matches TRBD2 (6 bases). Germline lookup yields CDR1 KGHSH and CDR2 LQKENI. V was clipped by 5 bases and J by 1 base, with 9 bases between them. The CDR3 has 14 residues. Written as DNA, the CDR3 is TGTGCCAGCTCAAGGACTAAGTCCTACAATGAGCAGTTCTTC. Its translation: CASSRTKSYNEQFF.

V is TRBV18 and J is TRBJ2-7, with TRBD1 identical over 7 bases. The J segment lost 4 bases and the V segment lost 3 bases, leaving 6 bases of the junction unmatched. Germline V lookup: CDR1 KGHSH, CDR2 LQKENI. The CDR3 runs to 14 residues. The CDR3 bases are TGTGCCAGCTCACCCAACCAGGGGGAATACGAGCAGTACTTC. This encodes CASSPNQGEYEQYF. Looking up the rest from reference TRBV18 and TRBJ2-7 gives the full variable domain: NAGVMQNPRHLVRRRGQEARLRCSPMKGHSHVYWYRQLPEEGLKFMVYLQKENIIDESGMPKERFSAEFPKEGPSILRIQQVVRGDSAAYFCASSPNQGEYEQYFGPGTRLTVT.

This clone appeared a few times. The chain uses TRBV2 and TRBJ1-1; D gene ambiguous. Trimming took off 7 bases at V and 6 bases at J, with 15 bases between the two ends. Germline V CDR1 and CDR2: SNHLY, FYNNEI. The CDR3 consists of 13 residues. The CDR3 DNA sequence: TGTGCCAGCATCAAGGGAGGGTTAGCTGAAGCTTTCTTT. It specifies CASIKGGLAEAFF.

Worth noting for this clone: At one end the junction does not follow the germline gene, possibly because of a read error. The chain is built from TRBV7-9 and TRBJ2-7, with 7 positions matching TRBD1. CDR1 and CDR2 (germline): SEHNR, FQNEAQ (reference sequence). The CDR3 loop spans 14 amino acids. CDR3 bases: TGTGCCAGCAGCGCAAAACAATCGGGACAGCTCGTCGACTTC. It encodes CASSAKQSGQLVDF.

V gene TRBV7-8 combines with J gene TRBJ2-1; 7 bases are a match to TRBD1. V trimming: 5 bases; J trimming: 3 bases; junction bases outside the gene matches: 10. CDR3 length: 16 amino acids. Germline assignment: CDR1 SGHVS and CDR2 FQNEAQ. CDR3 coding DNA: TGTGCCAGCAGCCCCCGACAGGGTTCGGGCTACAATGAGCAGTTCTTC. This encodes CASSPRQGSGYNEQFF.

This sequence joins TRBV6-5 and TRBJ2-7; 10 nucleotides agree with TRBD1. This CDR3 is built from 13 residues. Germline-derived CDR1 and CDR2 are MNHEY and SVGAGI. V dropped 0 bases and J dropped 13; count of bases not matched to a gene: 6. CDR3 sequence: CASSYSRGTGDYF. CDR3 DNA sequence: TGTGCCAGCAGTTACTCGAGAGGGACAGGGGACTACTTC.

This chain connects TRBV4-1 to TRBJ2-1, with D possibly being TRBD2 (6 bases). The CDR3 spans 15 residues. Trimming shortened V by 2 bases and J by 11 bases, and 19 bases separated the two germline ends. The germline gives CDR1 MGHRA, CDR2 YSYEKL. CDR3 sequence (DNA): TGCGCCAGCAGCCAACTGGGACTGGGTACAATGAAGCAGTTCTTC. It codes for CASSQLGLGTMKQFF.

The CDR3 sequence: CASRDTPGTDTQYF. The CDR3 DNA follows: TGTGCCAGCAGAGATACCCCGGGCACAGATACGCAGTATTTT. The chain couples TRBV6-5 to TRBJ2-3; D uncertain. The CDR3 is made up of 14 amino acids. Trimming took off 6 bases at V and 1 base at J, with 11 bases between the two ends. Looked up from germline, CDR1 is MNHEY and CDR2 is SVGAGI.

A note on this clone: The sample holds other DNA sequences that translate to the same CDR3. The chain is built from TRBV7-9 and TRBJ2-3; D possibly corresponds to TRBD2 (6 bases). This CDR3 comprises 14 residues. The germline V gene has CDR1 SEHNR and CDR2 FQNEAQ (reference sequence). Trimming took 5 bases from V and 0 from J, leaving 9 bases between them. The CDR3 protein is CASSPGTSTDTQYF. CDR3 DNA: TGTGCCAGCAGCCCCGGGACTAGCACAGATACGCAGTATTTT. Drawing the rest from reference TRBV7-9 and TRBJ2-3, the complete variable domain is DTGVSQNPRHKITKRGQNVTFRCDPISEHNRLYWYRQTLGQGPEFLTYFQNEAQLEKSRLLSDRFSAERPKGSFSTLEIQRTEQGDSAMYLCASSPGTSTDTQYFGPGTRLTVL.

The CDR3 reads CASNRQPTYGYTF. The CDR3 bases are TGTGCCAGCAACCGACAGCCAACTTATGGCTACACCTTC. The chain couples TRBV6-1 to TRBJ1-2; possible D gene TRBD1, 5 bases. V gave up 7 bases and J gave up 5 bases, with 14 bases separating them. This CDR3 comprises 13 residues. CDR1 is MNHNS and CDR2 is SASEGT in the germline V gene.